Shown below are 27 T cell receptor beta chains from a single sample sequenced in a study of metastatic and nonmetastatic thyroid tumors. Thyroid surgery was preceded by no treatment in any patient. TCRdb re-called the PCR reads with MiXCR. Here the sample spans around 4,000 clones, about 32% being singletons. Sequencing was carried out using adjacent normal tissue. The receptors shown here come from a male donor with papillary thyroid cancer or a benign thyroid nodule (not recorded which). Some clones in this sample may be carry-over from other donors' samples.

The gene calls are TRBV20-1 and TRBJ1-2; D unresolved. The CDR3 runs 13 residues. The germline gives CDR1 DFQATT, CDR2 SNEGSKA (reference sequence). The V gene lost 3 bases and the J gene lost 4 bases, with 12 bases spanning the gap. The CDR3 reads CSASREASYGYTF. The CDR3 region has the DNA TGCAGTGCTAGTAGGGAGGCCAGCTATGGCTACACCTTC.

The CDR3 reads CASSQDLRTGNEKLFF. In DNA form, the CDR3 reads TGTGCCAGCAGCCAAGATCTAAGGACAGGGAATGAAAAACTGTTTTTT. The chain carries TRBV3-1 and TRBJ1-4; 8 nucleotides align to TRBD1. Trimming cost V 0 bases and J 5 bases; bases outside gene matches: 5. CDR3 length: 16 residues. Germline CDR1 is LGHDT and CDR2 is YNNKEL (reference sequence).

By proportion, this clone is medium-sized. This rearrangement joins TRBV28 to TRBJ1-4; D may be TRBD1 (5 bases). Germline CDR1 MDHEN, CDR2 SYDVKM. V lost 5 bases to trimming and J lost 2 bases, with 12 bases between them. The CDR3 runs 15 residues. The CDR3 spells CASSDWGSTNEKLFF. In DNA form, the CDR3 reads TGTGCCAGCAGTGATTGGGGCTCCACTAATGAAAAACTGTTTTTT.

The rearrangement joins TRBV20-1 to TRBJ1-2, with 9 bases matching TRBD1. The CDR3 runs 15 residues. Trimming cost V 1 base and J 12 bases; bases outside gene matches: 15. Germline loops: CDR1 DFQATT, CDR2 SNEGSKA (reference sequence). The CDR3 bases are TGCAGTGCTAGAGGAGGGACAGGGCCGGGCGAGGGCCACACCTTC. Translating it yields CSARGGTGPGEGHTF.

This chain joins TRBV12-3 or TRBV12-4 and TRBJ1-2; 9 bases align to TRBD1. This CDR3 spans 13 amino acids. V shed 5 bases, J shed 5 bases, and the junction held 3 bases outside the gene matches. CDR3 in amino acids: CASSAGTGYGYTF. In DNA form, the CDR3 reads TGTGCCAGCAGTGCCGGGACAGGGTATGGCTACACCTTC.

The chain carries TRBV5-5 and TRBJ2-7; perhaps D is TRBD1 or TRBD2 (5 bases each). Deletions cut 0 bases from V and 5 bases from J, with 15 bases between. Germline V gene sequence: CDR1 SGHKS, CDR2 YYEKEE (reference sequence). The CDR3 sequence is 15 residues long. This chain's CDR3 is CASSLGGVTPNEQYF. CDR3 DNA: TGTGCCAGCAGCTTGGGAGGGGTTACTCCCAACGAGCAGTACTTC.

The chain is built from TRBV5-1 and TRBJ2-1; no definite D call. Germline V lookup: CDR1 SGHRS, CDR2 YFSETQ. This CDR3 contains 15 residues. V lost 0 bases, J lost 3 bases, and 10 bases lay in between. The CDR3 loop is CASSLEATGYNEQFF. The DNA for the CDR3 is TGCGCCAGCAGCTTGGAGGCGACGGGCTACAATGAGCAGTTCTTC.

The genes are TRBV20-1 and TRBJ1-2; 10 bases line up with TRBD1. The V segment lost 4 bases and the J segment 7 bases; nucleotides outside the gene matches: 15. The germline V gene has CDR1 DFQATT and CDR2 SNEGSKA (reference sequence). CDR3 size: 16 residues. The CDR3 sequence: CSATQPGQGQMGGYTF. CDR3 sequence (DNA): TGCAGTGCTACCCAACCGGGACAGGGGCAGATGGGTGGCTACACCTTC.

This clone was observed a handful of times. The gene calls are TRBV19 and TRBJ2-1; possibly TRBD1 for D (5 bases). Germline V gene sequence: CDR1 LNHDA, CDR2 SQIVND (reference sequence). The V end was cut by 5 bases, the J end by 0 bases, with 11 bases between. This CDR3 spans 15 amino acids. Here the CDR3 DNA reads TGTGCCAGTAGTCGGACAATGAGCTCCTACAATGAGCAGTTCTTC. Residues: CASSRTMSSYNEQFF.

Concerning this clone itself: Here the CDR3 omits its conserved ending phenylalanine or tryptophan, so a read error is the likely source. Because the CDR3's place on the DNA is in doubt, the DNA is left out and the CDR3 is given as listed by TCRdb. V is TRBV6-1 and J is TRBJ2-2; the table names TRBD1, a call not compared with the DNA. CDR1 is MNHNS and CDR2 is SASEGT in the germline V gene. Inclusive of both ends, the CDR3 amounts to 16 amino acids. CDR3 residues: CASSRSPGTGTGELIV.

The CDR3 region is CSARARNAYEQYF. CDR3 DNA: TGCAGTGCTAGAGCCAGGAACGCCTACGAGCAGTACTTC. The rearrangement links TRBV20-1 to TRBJ2-7; D call uncertain. The CDR3 is 13 residues long. The V end lost 1 base, the J end lost 2 bases, and 9 bases lay between the germline ends. The germline CDR1 and CDR2 sequences are DFQATT and SNEGSKA (reference sequence).

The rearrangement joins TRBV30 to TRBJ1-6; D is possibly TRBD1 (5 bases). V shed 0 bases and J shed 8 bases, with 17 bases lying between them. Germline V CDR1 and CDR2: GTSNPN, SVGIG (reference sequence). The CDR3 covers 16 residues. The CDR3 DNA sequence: TGTGCCTGGAGTGTCCCAGGGACCGTGACTCATTCACCCCTCCACTTT. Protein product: CAWSVPGTVTHSPLHF.

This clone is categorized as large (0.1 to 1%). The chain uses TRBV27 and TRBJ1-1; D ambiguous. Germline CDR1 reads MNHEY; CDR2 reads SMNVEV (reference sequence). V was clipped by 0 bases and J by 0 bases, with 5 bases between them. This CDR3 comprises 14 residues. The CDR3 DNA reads TGTGCCAGCAGTTTATCGCGGATGAACACTGAAGCTTTCTTT. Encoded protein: CASSLSRMNTEAFF.

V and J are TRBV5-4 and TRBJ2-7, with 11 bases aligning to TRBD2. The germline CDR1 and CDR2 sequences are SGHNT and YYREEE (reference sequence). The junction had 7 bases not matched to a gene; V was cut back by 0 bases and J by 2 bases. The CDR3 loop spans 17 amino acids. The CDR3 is CASSLGIGLAGTYEQYF. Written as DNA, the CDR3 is TGTGCCAGCAGCTTGGGTATCGGACTAGCGGGTACCTACGAGCAGTACTTC.

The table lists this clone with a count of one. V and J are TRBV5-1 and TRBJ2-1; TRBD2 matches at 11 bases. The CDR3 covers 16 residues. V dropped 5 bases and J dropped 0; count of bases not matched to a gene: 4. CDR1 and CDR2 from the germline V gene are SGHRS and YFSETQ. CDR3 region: CASSPSGGTSYNEQFF. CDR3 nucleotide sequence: TGCGCCAGCAGTCCTAGCGGGGGGACCTCCTACAATGAGCAGTTCTTC.

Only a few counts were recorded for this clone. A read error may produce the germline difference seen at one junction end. CDR3 amino acids: CDSSSPAIKANSPLHF. CDR3 in DNA: TGTGACAGCAGTTCCCCAGCTATTAAGGCTAATTCACCCCTCCACTTT. The V gene is TRBV28, the J gene TRBJ1-6; D unresolved. Germline V gene lookup returns CDR1 MDHEN and CDR2 SYDVKM. This CDR3 contains 16 residues.

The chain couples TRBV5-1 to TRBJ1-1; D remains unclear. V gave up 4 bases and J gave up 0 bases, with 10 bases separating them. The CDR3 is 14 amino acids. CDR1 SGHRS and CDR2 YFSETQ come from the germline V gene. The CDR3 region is CASSDQVMNTEAFF. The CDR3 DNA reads TGCGCCAGCAGCGATCAGGTGATGAACACTGAAGCTTTCTTT.

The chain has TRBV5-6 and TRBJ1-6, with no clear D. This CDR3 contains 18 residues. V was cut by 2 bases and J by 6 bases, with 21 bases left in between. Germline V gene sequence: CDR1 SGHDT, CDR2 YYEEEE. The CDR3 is CASSFATRTDKVNSPLHF. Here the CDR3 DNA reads TGTGCCAGCAGCTTCGCAACTCGGACCGACAAAGTTAATTCACCCCTCCACTTT. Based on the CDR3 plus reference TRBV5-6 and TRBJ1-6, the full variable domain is DAGVTQSPTHLIKTRGQQVTLRCSPKSGHDTVSWYQQALGQGPQFIFQYYEEEERQRGNFPDRFSGHQFPNYSSELNVNALLLGDSALYLCASSFATRTDKVNSPLHFGNGTRLTVT.

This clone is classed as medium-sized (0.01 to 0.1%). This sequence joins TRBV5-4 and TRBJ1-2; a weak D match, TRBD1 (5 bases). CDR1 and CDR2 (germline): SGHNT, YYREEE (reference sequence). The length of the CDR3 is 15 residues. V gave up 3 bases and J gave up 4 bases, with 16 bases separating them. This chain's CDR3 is CASSSDNNGAYGYTF. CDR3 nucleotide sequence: TGTGCCAGCAGCTCAGACAATAACGGGGCCTATGGCTACACCTTC.

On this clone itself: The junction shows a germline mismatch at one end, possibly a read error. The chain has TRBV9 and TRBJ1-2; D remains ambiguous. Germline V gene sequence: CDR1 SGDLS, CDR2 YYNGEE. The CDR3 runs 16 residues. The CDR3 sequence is CTSGPLVHSSNYGYTF. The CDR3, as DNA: TGTACCAGCGGCCCACTGGTACACTCTTCTAACTACGGCTACACCTTC.

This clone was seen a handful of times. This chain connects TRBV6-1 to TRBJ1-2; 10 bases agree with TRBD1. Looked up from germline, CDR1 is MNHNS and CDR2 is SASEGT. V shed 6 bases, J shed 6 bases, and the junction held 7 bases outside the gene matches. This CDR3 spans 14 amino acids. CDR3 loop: CASSQDRGGHGYTF. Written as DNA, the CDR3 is TGTGCCAGCAGCCAGGACAGGGGGGGGCATGGCTACACCTTC.

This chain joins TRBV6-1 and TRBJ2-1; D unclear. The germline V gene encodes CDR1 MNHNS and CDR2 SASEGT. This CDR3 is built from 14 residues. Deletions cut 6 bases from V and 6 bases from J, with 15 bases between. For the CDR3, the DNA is TGTGCCAGCAGGCTTGTACAGCCAGGCAATGAGCAGTTCTTC. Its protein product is CASRLVQPGNEQFF.

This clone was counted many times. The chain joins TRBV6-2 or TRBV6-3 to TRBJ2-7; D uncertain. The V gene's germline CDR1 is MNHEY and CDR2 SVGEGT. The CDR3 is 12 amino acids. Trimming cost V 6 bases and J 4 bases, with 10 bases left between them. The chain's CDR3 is CASSPDLYEQYF. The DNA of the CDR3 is TGTGCCAGCAGCCCCGACCTGTACGAGCAGTACTTC.

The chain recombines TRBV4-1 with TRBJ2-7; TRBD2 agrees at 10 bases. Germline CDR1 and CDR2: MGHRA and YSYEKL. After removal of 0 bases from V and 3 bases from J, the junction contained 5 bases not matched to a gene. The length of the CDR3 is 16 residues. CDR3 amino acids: CASSQDGLAGVYEQYF. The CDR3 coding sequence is TGCGCCAGCAGCCAAGATGGCCTAGCGGGGGTCTACGAGCAGTACTTC.

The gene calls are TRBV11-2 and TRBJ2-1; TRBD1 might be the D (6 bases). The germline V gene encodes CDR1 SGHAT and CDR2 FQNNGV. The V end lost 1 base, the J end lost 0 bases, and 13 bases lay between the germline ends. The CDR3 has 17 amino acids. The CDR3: CASSLVGQLSSYNEQFF. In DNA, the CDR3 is TGTGCCAGCAGCTTAGTTGGACAGCTCAGCTCCTACAATGAGCAGTTCTTC. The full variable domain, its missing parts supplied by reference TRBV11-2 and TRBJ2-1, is EAGVAQSPRYKIIEKRQSVAFWCNPISGHATLYWYQQILGQGPKLLIQFQNNGVVDDSQLPKDRFSAERLKGVDSTLKIQPAKLEDSAVYLCASSLVGQLSSYNEQFFGPGTRLTVL.

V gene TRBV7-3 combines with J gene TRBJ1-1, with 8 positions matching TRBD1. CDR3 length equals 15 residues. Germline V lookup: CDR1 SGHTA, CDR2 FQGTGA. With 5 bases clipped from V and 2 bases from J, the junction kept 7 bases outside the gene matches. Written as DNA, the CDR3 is TGTGCCAGCAGCCCCCAGGGGGCTAGTAACACTGAAGCTTTCTTT. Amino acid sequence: CASSPQGASNTEAFF.

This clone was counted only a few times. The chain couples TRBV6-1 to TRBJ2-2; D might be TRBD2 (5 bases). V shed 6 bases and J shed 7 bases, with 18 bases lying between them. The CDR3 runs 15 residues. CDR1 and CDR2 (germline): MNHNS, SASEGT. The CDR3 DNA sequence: TGTGCCAGCAGACTCACACTAGGCACGGGCGGGGAGCTGTTTTTT. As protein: CASRLTLGTGGELFF.